The 7 T cell receptor beta chains below come from one sample, sequenced in a study of blood T cells in healthy people across ages. A second PCR of roughly 7 to 11 cycles used a sample-barcoded 5' primer and a J-beta primer mix. TCRdb called the 5' RACE reads again in MiXCR, with one record for every CDR3 protein. In the table there are around 870,000 distinct CDR3 sequences, around 26% of which are singletons. Sequencing was carried out using blood. These receptors originate from an elderly woman in good health.

Remarks on this clonotype: A much bigger clone sits one base away, suggesting this may be a read error. The rearrangement uses TRBV6-2 or TRBV6-3 and TRBJ2-1; TRBD2 agrees at 9 bases. CDR3 size: 16 residues. Germline-derived CDR1 and CDR2 are MNHEY and SVGEGT. The CDR3 reads CASSYLAGRTYNGQFF. The CDR3 DNA follows: TGTGCCAGCAGTTACCTAGCGGGGCGCACCTACAATGGGCAGTTCTTC.

The sample holds many counts of this clonotype. This chain connects TRBV12-3 or TRBV12-4 to TRBJ1-6; D is unresolved. CDR3 length: 14 residues. Trimming stripped 2 bases from V and 9 bases from J, with 11 bases between. CDR3 loop: CASSLRDAGSPLHF. CDR3 DNA: TGTGCCAGCAGTTTAAGAGACGCCGGTTCACCCCTCCACTTT.

This clonotype was detected ten times or more. The chain carries TRBV9 and TRBJ2-1; 8 nucleotides agree with TRBD1. Germline trimming cut 3 bases from V and 5 bases from J; bases unmatched to any gene: 7. The CDR3 length is 15 residues. The germline V gene encodes CDR1 SGDLS and CDR2 YYNGEE. The CDR3 protein is CASSAGQGADNEQFF. CDR3 in DNA: TGTGCCAGCAGCGCCGGTCAGGGGGCGGACAATGAGCAGTTCTTC.

In this sample, this clonotype turned up many times. This rearrangement joins TRBV13 to TRBJ2-1; 7 bases map to TRBD2. This CDR3 has 15 residues. Trimming at V came to 4 bases and at J to 10 bases, leaving 13 bases not matched to a gene. Looked up from germline, CDR1 is PRHDT and CDR2 is FYEKMQ (reference sequence). The CDR3 DNA sequence: TGTGCCAGCAGCTCAGACTGGCGGGGGTACTACGAGCAGTTCTTC. It translates to CASSSDWRGYYEQFF.

This chain joins TRBV18 and TRBJ2-1, with 8 bases lining up with TRBD1. The J call is in doubt because the DNA end fits TRBJ2-7 better. In germline, CDR1 is KGHSH, CDR2 LQKENI. CDR3 size: 15 residues. The CDR3 reads CASSPWDRKYNEQYF. The CDR3 DNA is TGTGCCAGCTCACCTTGGGACAGGAAATACAATGAGCAGTACTTC.

There are many counts of this clonotype. The rearrangement uses TRBV6-5 and TRBJ2-5; no clear D. V was pared by 2 bases and J by 5 bases, with 9 bases between. The CDR3 covers 13 residues. Germline CDR1 MNHEY, CDR2 SVGAGI. CDR3 sequence reads: CASSYRWRETQYF. For the CDR3, the DNA is TGTGCCAGCAGTTACCGTTGGCGGGAGACCCAGTACTTC.

V and J are TRBV10-2 and TRBJ1-5, with 8 positions matching TRBD1. After removal of 8 bases from V and 3 bases from J, the junction contained 3 bases not matched to a gene. CDR3 length equals 13 residues. Per the germline V gene, CDR1 is WSHSY and CDR2 is SAAADI. Here the CDR3 reads CASGTGFNQPQHF. The CDR3 DNA is TGCGCCAGCGGGACAGGATTCAATCAGCCCCAGCATTTT.